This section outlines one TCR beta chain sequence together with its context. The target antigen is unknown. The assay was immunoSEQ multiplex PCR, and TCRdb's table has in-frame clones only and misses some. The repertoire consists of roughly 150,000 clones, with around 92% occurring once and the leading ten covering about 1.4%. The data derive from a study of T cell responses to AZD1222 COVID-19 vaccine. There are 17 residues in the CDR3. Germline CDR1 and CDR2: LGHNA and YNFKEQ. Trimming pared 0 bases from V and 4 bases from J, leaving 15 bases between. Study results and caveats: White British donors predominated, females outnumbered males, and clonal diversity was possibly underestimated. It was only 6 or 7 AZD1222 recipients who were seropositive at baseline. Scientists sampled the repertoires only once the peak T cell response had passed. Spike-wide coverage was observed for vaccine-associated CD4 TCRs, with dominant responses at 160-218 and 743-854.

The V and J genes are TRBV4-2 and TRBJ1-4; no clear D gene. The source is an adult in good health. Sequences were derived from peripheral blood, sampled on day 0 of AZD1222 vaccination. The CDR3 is CASSQETQGPLNEKLFF. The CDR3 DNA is TGTGCCAGCAGCCAAGAAACGCAAGGACCACTTAATGAAAAACTGTTTTTT.